This is a list of T cell receptor beta chains from one sample in a study of cytomegalovirus exposure and HLA in healthy donors. Sequencing used immunoSEQ multiplex PCR; TCRdb keeps in-frame clones, though not all of them. Here the sample spans roughly 66,000 clones, roughly 69% being singletons. The specimen was PBMCs. The source of these receptors is a woman between 50 and 59 years old in good health and CMV-seronegative. CDR3s leave out the opening cysteine and the closing phenylalanine or tryptophan. For some rows the clone size is stated as once, few or many, or as a class when expanded; others skip it.

clone_size j_call v_call cdr3_aa
NA TRBJ2-3 TRBV6-5 ASRAGIRDTQY
NA TRBJ2-3 TRBV5-1 ASSFVAGSEDTQY
NA TRBJ1-1 TRBV30 AWSPRGQNTEAF
NA TRBJ2-6 TRBV5-6 ASSAGLFSGANVLT
NA TRBJ2-1 TRBV18 ASSPQKTGYEQF
NA TRBJ1-5 TRBV15 ATRGQETYSNQPQH
once TRBJ2-2 TRBV5-1 ASSRSDRGHTGELF
few TRBJ2-7 TRBV28 ASTGISIYEQY
NA TRBJ2-7 TRBV4-3 ASSRGQEDYEQY
few TRBJ1-1 TRBV5-1 ASSPGQQATEAF
few TRBJ2-3 TRBV18 ASSPPGTDTQY
NA TRBJ2-3 TRBV27 ASSLSGTSGRERADTQY
few TRBJ2-2 TRBV28 AAQTSGKTGELF
NA TRBJ1-3 TRBV19 ASSPTGGPGTIY
NA TRBJ2-7 TRBV6-5 ASSTGLAGGPQY
NA TRBJ2-1 TRBV11-2 ASSYRSGLTYNEQF
NA TRBJ1-3 TRBV11-3 ASSPGGPGNTIY
NA TRBJ1-4 TRBV30 AWSGVRTAVYEKLF
once TRBJ1-1 TRBV19 ASSIFLQGNTEAF
NA TRBJ1-1 TRBV27 ASSLQGVAPAMNTEAF
NA TRBJ1-1 TRBV7-2 ASSTRSPTEAF
once TRBJ2-3 TRBV28 ASDEPGTDTQY
few TRBJ1-3 TRBV5-1 ASSLATGSGNTIY